These 15 T cell receptor beta chains originate from one sample sequenced in a study of OX40 agonist ivuxolimab in advanced cancers. The repertoire was sequenced with immunoSEQ multiplex PCR; TCRdb's copy has only in-frame clones and lacks some. The sample carries tens of thousands of clones, more than 70% recorded once. Sample: CD4+ or CD8+ T cells sorted from blood, taken in a trial of the OX40 agonist ivuxolimab. The origin of the receptors is an adult with an advanced solid tumor such as melanoma, head and neck, liver or kidney cancer.

This clone was recorded a few times. The CDR3 DNA follows: TGCGCCAGCAGTGAGTCGAGACTTCTGGGGACCCAGTACTTC. This codes for CASSESRLLGTQYF. The rearrangement joins TRBV10-1 to TRBJ2-5; the D is unclear. CDR1 is WNHNN and CDR2 is SYGVQD in the germline V gene (reference sequence). Trimming pared 0 bases from V and 7 bases from J, leaving 12 bases between. CDR3 length: 14 residues.

The sample holds one count of this clone. The rearrangement links TRBV5-6 to TRBJ2-1; D remains unclear. This CDR3 has 13 residues. The germline V gene has CDR1 SGHDT and CDR2 YYEEEE. V lost 4 bases and J 5 bases, leaving 10 bases between the germline ends. The CDR3 coding sequence is TGTGCCAGCAGCCACGTCAGAGACAATGAGCAGTTCTTC. Translating gives CASSHVRDNEQFF.

The CDR3 DNA follows: TGTGCCAGCAGCCTCACCCCTAGCGGGAGAACTGGCGAGCAGTACTTC. This codes for CASSLTPSGRTGEQYF. The chain employs TRBV7-2 and TRBJ2-7; 10 nucleotides match TRBD2. Trimming took 5 bases from V and 6 from J; bases not matched to a gene: 13. The CDR3 runs 16 residues. CDR1 and CDR2 (germline): SGHTA, FQGNSA. The entire variable domain, with the rest obtained from reference TRBV7-2 and TRBJ2-7, is as follows: GAGVSQSPSNKVTEKGKDVELRCDPISGHTALYWYRQSLGQGLEFLIYFQGNSAPDKSGLPSDRFSAERTGGSVSTLTIQRTQQEDSAVYLCASSLTPSGRTGEQYFGPGTRLTVT.

As for this clone: At one end, the junction sequence differs from germline, possibly due to a read error. The V gene is TRBV19, the J gene TRBJ1-1; D might be TRBD1 (5 bases). CDR3 length: 16 residues. Germline CDR1 and CDR2: LNHDA and SQIVND (reference sequence). CDR3 coding DNA: TGTGCCAGTAGGATAGGGAGAGGGGAGTCGTACACTGAAGCTTTCTTT. This encodes CASRIGRGESYTEAFF.

J is TRBJ2-7 and V is TRBV6-6; the match to TRBD1 covers 8 bases. Losses at the gene ends were 2 bases for V and 4 bases for J; bases not matched to a gene: 10. Germline V gene sequence: CDR1 MNHNY, CDR2 SVGAGI (reference sequence). The CDR3 covers 16 residues. CDR3 nucleotides: TGTGCCAGCAGTTACGCAAGCTCCGGGACAGGTTACGAGCAGTACTTC. Translated, it gives CASSYASSGTGYEQYF.

The chain carries TRBV19 and TRBJ2-7; D assignment may be TRBD1 or TRBD2 (6 bases each). Germline assignment: CDR1 LNHDA and CDR2 SQIVND (reference sequence). V was shortened by 7 bases and J by 6 bases, with 16 bases between the two germline ends. The CDR3 loop spans 13 amino acids. CDR3 DNA: TGTGCCAGTACAATAGGCAGGGGAGGCGAGCAGTACTTC. Protein sequence: CASTIGRGGEQYF.

The rearrangement links TRBV7-2 to TRBJ1-2; 8 bases fit TRBD1. The CDR3 is 12 residues long. CDR1 and CDR2 (germline): SGHTA, FQGNSA. J lost 8 bases, V lost 6 bases, and 5 bases had no gene match. The CDR3 spells CASRGDRLGYTF. In DNA form, the CDR3 reads TGTGCCAGCAGGGGGGACAGGTTGGGCTACACCTTC.

The chain couples TRBV5-4 to TRBJ2-3; D possibly corresponds to TRBD2 (6 bases). V was trimmed by 4 bases and J by 0 bases, leaving 15 bases between them. The CDR3 has 16 residues. The V gene's germline CDR1 is SGHNT and CDR2 YYREEE (reference sequence). CDR3 sequence reads: CASSPDLATSTDTQYF. DNA of the CDR3: TGTGCCAGCAGCCCTGACCTAGCGACTAGCACAGATACGCAGTATTTT.

The rearrangement links TRBV6-6 to TRBJ1-2; D ambiguous. This CDR3 region has 15 residues. Per germline, CDR1 MNHNY and CDR2 SVGAGI (reference sequence). Trimming removed 4 bases from V and 0 bases from J, with 12 bases in between. The CDR3 nucleotides read TGTGCCAGCAGTTCCGGGTCGCCAGCTAACTATGGCTACACCTTC. Amino acid sequence: CASSSGSPANYGYTF.

This clone was recorded a few times. The V gene is TRBV6-4, the J gene TRBJ1-2; 8 bases map to TRBD1. This CDR3 has 13 residues. Germline loops: CDR1 MRHNA, CDR2 SNTAGT. V dropped 2 bases and J dropped 7; count of bases not matched to a gene: 3. The CDR3, as DNA: TGTGCCAGCAGTGACGACAGGGGAGGTGGCTACACCTTC. Its protein is CASSDDRGGGYTF.

This clone rates as medium-sized. The rearrangement links TRBV5-1 to TRBJ2-1; 10 bases are a match to TRBD2. Germline values: CDR1 SGHRS, CDR2 YFSETQ. This CDR3 has 18 amino acids. J was trimmed by 4 bases and V by 4 bases; bases with no gene match: 14. CDR3 in DNA: TGCGCCAGCAGCATCGACCCACCTGGGACTAGCGAGTACAATGAGCAGTTCTTC. Translated: CASSIDPPGTSEYNEQFF.

The chain carries TRBV7-2 and TRBJ2-5; D perhaps matches TRBD2 (6 bases). Germline assignment: CDR1 SGHTA and CDR2 FQGNSA. The CDR3 has 15 amino acids. With 5 bases removed from V and 5 bases from J, the gap between germline ends came to 18 bases. The CDR3, as DNA: TGTGCCAGCAGCCCGACTAGGTCGAATGAGGAGACCCAGTACTTC. Residues: CASSPTRSNEETQYF.

Sample share makes this clone medium-sized. The rearrangement joins TRBV2 to TRBJ2-7; possible D gene TRBD1, 5 bases. The CDR3 totals 14 residues. The V end lost 3 bases, the J end lost 0 bases, and 9 bases lay between the germline ends. Germline V gives CDR1 SNHLY, CDR2 FYNNEI. The chain's CDR3 is CASSEDTVSYEQYF. As DNA, the CDR3 is TGTGCCAGCAGTGAGGACACCGTCTCCTACGAGCAGTACTTC.

This clone was recorded only once. The V and J genes are TRBV18 and TRBJ2-3; D possibly corresponds to TRBD2 (5 bases). Germline V gene data show CDR1 as KGHSH and CDR2 as LQKENI. V dropped 3 bases and J dropped 4 bases, with 14 bases sitting between them. The CDR3 is made up of 15 amino acids. The CDR3 is CASSPGSLRADTQYF. Here the CDR3 DNA reads TGTGCCAGCTCACCCGGCTCCTTGCGGGCAGATACGCAGTATTTT. Looking up the rest from reference TRBV18 and TRBJ2-3 gives the full variable domain: NAGVMQNPRHLVRRRGQEARLRCSPMKGHSHVYWYRQLPEEGLKFMVYLQKENIIDESGMPKERFSAEFPKEGPSILRIQQVVRGDSAAYFCASSPGSLRADTQYFGPGTRLTVL.

The chain joins TRBV2 to TRBJ1-6; a possible D gene is TRBD1 (6 bases). There are 13 residues in the CDR3. Germline V gives CDR1 SNHLY, CDR2 FYNNEI. Trimming removed 4 bases from V and 11 bases from J, with 12 bases in between. As DNA, the CDR3 is TGTGCCAGCAGTGGGACAGAGTCAACACCCCTCCACTTT. Translated: CASSGTESTPLHF.